The T cell receptor beta chain under discussion was sequenced for a study of T cell responses to AZD1222 COVID-19 vaccine (dated by TCRdb to about 2021). Some background on the complete study: AZD1222 recipients given second doses at about 4 weeks or at about 12 weeks were pooled, since spike-specific TCR depth and breadth were not found to differ between the two schedules. A total of roughly 240 trial participants underwent TCR sequencing, of whom about 210 received two doses of AZD1222 and about 25 received two doses of the MenACWY control vaccine. Trial participants were enrolled by age into subgroups of 18-55, 56-69 and 70-plus years, and around 140, 26 and 57 TCR-sequenced participants, respectively, were included in these subgroups.

Here is what the overall study found, with its caveats: The 56-69-year group was small, and its depth increase did not reach significance, likely because of low power. Conclusions about previously exposed vaccinees are limited, since just six AZD1222 recipients were seropositive for SARS-CoV-2 at baseline. Participants were mostly white British and included more females than males, and it was suggested by the authors that clonal diversity may have been underestimated. Reportedly, close to half of the unique spike-specific TCRs recognized epitopes lying outside the regions that are mutated in the B.1.351 and B.1.1.7 variants. Because no samples from the day 14 peak response were available, repertoires could be characterized only after the peak T cell response. Spike-specific TCR breadth and depth rose significantly after two AZD1222 doses compared with day 0 and with MenACWY recipients. The whole spike protein was spanned by vaccine-associated CD4 TCRs, and dominant responses were seen in regions 160-218 and 743-854.

Read against the paper, the sample's time point label means: baseline before first vaccination. Vaccinee samples were obtained from the UK trials COV001 and COV002, which included a single-blind randomized controlled phase 2/3 trial of AZD1222 (ChAdOx1 nCoV-19) in healthy adults. For TCRbeta chain sequencing, PBMC samples were collected from trial participants at day 0 and at day 28 after the second dose. The CDR3 regions of human TCRbeta chains were analyzed by immunosequencing. The study's processing was this. TCRs in the repertoires were compared against a reference library of SARS-CoV-2-specific TCRs that had been generated with the MIRA antigen-specificity platform. Breadth was defined as the fraction of unique TCRs that were SARS-CoV-2-associated, and depth was defined as the fraction of total T cells that were SARS-CoV-2-associated. Using the MIRA data, each spike-specific TCR was assigned both to the spike region to which the TCR was reactive and to a CD4 or CD8 class. Log10-transformed breadth and depth values were compared by one-way ANOVA with Sidak's multiple comparisons tests. TCRdb took this table from immuneACCESS and kept in-frame rearrangements with V and J called. Such tables lack part of the clones; where checked against another copy, unresolved V genes explain under half of the gap, and the rest is unexplained. That table is the source of V, J and clone size, and D and trimming were worked out from the DNA. A total of about 180,000 clones appear in this sample, 87% of them only once. Less than 3% of the sample is held by the ten biggest clonotypes.

A word on this clone: The antigen it binds to is not known. The record has no base qualities; no much larger clone is one base away.

Measured from the cysteine to the phenylalanine, the CDR3 is 14 residues long. Kept here is only the CDR3 DNA, which spans 42 bases and is read in frame from base 1. For CDR1 and CDR2, the germline V gene lists MNHEY and SVGAGI. V and J lose 10 bases and 1 base, and a span of 16 bases separates them. This clonotype was obtained from an adult in good health. Sequenced here: peripheral blood, sampled on day 0 of AZD1222 vaccination. The chain is encoded by TRBV6-5 joined to TRBJ1-1; perhaps TRBD1 is the D gene, with 6 bases matching. The CDR3 corresponds to CATSIQGENTEAFF. The nucleotides are TGTGCCACCTCGATACAGGGAGAGAACACTGAAGCTTTCTTT.